This T cell receptor beta chain was documented in a study of control samples from healthy donors and cancer patients. Sequencing was performed with immunoSEQ multiplex PCR; in TCRdb, only in-frame clones are kept and a portion is missing. Of about 120,000 clones listed, 92% are singletons. Input material: blood. The sequence came from a woman aged 45-65 years in good health.

The CDR3 spells CASKQTAQETQYF. The CDR3, as DNA: TGTGCCAGCAAGCAAACAGCCCAAGAGACCCAGTACTTC. The rearrangement uses TRBV2 and TRBJ2-5; no clear D. This CDR3 contains 13 residues. CDR1 is SNHLY, CDR2 FYNNEI, per germline. Trimming removed 7 bases from V and 1 base from J, with 10 bases in between.